Sequencing of this TCR beta chain was carried out in a study of T cells in Graves' hyperthyroidism and ophthalmopathy (dated by TCRdb to between 2019 and 2020). A note on the overall study: Peripheral blood samples were taken at the time of initial diagnosis, prior to any treatment. For training and testing, the roughly 97 patients in the discovery cohort were randomly divided in a 7:3 ratio. TCR Vbeta CDR3 sequencing of some 140 peripheral blood samples (fewer than 45 ophthalmopathy, under 80 hyperthyroidism and around 17 progressor patients) is reported in the paper. Prospective prediction of ophthalmopathy was tested in an independent validation cohort of about 19 hyperthyroidism patients and 17 patients who later progressed to ophthalmopathy. The study also compared thyroid tissue and blood T-cell repertoires from 6 or 7 Graves' hyperthyroidism patients. After blood sampling, hyperthyroidism patients were treated with methimazole at a starting dose of 30 mg daily, and ophthalmopathy patients were treated with high-dose intravenous methylprednisolone. A discovery cohort of about a hundred patients, approximately 44 with Graves' ophthalmopathy and under 60 with stable Graves' hyperthyroidism, was used to find distinguishing TCR V-J signatures. The research as a whole found: Ophthalmopathy was separated from stable hyperthyroidism by a 13 V-J signature model, with just over 85% sensitivity and approximately 81% specificity obtained in cross-validation and 80%/75% obtained in testing. In validation, progression to ophthalmopathy was predicted by the model with more than 65% sensitivity and about 72% specificity, a median of approximately 6.5 months before onset. Most expanded thyroid clonotypes (frequency above 0.001) were also detected in blood, a finding suggesting that blood repertoires may reflect thyroid immune responses. No statistical method was used to fix the sample size in advance, and group allocation was not hidden from the investigators.

The TCR beta CDR3 regions were amplified from the RNA transcripts. A first-round RT-PCR of the TCR CDR3 used the HTBI primer set with the Qiagen OneStep RT-PCR kit. Libraries were constructed in a second round of multiplex PCR, after which size selection and purification were carried out. The libraries were sequenced on an Illumina HiSeq2000 using paired-end 100 bp reads. Processing in the source paper ran as follows. Raw data were processed with SOAPnuke, discarding reads with adapters, uncalled bases, mean Phred below 15, or no exact constant-primer or identifier match. High-quality paired reads were merged using COPE v1.2.5, and each unique nucleotide sequence was defined as a clonotype. MiTCR v1.1 was used to align clonotypes to the IMGT TRBV, TRBD and TRBJ reference segments. Analysis was restricted to V-J combinations with a frequency above 0.0001, which covered roughly 99% of repertoires. The TCS score was defined as the ratio of F50 (clonal expansion) to E x V (chaos), calculated using BLOSUM62-based TCRdist between CDR3 peptides within each V-J. Welch's t-statistics and random forest reduced fewer than 600 V-J features to under 15, which were used in a naive Bayes classifier (R e1071). Through fastp at Q25 and MiXCR, TCRdb rebuilt clones from the public reads, retaining in-frame beta chains. Rows merge per CDR3 protein into single entries with the most common DNA and genes. The V and J calls shown here were made by TCRdb, not taken from the authors' results. Present in this sample are more than 350,000 distinct CDR3 sequences, approximately 18% of which were seen just once. The biggest ten clones account for roughly 35% of the sample.

Many counts were recorded for this clonotype. It lacks a known antigen. No quality values exist for individual bases; no much larger clone is one base distant. The germline V end is reduced by 4 bases and the J end by 9 bases; junction bases left unmatched: 13. As encoded in the germline V gene, CDR1 is SNHLY while CDR2 is FYNNEI. Counted from cysteine to phenylalanine, this CDR3 has 15 amino acids. Only CDR3 DNA is held: 45 bases, read in frame from base 1. The hyperthyroidism patients were between 18 and 65 years old and newly diagnosed, with a disease duration of less than 2 months. The study excluded patients with uncontrolled infections, other autoimmune diseases, pregnancy or lactation. Clinical symptoms, serum thyroxine and TRAb, thyroid ultrasound, and orbital computed tomography formed the basis for the diagnoses. For progressor patients, blood was drawn at the first diagnosis of hyperthyroidism, before any ophthalmopathy symptoms had appeared. PBMCs were separated from approximately 10 ml of fresh peripheral blood using Ficoll-Paque density gradient centrifugation. Progressor patients were defined as those initially diagnosed with Graves' hyperthyroidism in whom ophthalmopathy developed during follow-up. Trizol reagent was used to extract total RNA, and RNA quality was then checked on an Agilent 2100 Bioanalyzer.

This chain joins TRBV2 to TRBJ2-5, with TRBD2 identical over 8 junction bases. This TCR was recovered from a woman in her thirties with Graves' hyperthyroidism that later progressed to Graves' ophthalmopathy. The sequenced sample consisted of blood. The CDR3 reads as follows: CASSGGSGRKGAQYF. The DNA sequence is given as TGTGCCAGCAGTGGCGGCAGCGGGAGAAAGGGGGCCCAGTACTTC.